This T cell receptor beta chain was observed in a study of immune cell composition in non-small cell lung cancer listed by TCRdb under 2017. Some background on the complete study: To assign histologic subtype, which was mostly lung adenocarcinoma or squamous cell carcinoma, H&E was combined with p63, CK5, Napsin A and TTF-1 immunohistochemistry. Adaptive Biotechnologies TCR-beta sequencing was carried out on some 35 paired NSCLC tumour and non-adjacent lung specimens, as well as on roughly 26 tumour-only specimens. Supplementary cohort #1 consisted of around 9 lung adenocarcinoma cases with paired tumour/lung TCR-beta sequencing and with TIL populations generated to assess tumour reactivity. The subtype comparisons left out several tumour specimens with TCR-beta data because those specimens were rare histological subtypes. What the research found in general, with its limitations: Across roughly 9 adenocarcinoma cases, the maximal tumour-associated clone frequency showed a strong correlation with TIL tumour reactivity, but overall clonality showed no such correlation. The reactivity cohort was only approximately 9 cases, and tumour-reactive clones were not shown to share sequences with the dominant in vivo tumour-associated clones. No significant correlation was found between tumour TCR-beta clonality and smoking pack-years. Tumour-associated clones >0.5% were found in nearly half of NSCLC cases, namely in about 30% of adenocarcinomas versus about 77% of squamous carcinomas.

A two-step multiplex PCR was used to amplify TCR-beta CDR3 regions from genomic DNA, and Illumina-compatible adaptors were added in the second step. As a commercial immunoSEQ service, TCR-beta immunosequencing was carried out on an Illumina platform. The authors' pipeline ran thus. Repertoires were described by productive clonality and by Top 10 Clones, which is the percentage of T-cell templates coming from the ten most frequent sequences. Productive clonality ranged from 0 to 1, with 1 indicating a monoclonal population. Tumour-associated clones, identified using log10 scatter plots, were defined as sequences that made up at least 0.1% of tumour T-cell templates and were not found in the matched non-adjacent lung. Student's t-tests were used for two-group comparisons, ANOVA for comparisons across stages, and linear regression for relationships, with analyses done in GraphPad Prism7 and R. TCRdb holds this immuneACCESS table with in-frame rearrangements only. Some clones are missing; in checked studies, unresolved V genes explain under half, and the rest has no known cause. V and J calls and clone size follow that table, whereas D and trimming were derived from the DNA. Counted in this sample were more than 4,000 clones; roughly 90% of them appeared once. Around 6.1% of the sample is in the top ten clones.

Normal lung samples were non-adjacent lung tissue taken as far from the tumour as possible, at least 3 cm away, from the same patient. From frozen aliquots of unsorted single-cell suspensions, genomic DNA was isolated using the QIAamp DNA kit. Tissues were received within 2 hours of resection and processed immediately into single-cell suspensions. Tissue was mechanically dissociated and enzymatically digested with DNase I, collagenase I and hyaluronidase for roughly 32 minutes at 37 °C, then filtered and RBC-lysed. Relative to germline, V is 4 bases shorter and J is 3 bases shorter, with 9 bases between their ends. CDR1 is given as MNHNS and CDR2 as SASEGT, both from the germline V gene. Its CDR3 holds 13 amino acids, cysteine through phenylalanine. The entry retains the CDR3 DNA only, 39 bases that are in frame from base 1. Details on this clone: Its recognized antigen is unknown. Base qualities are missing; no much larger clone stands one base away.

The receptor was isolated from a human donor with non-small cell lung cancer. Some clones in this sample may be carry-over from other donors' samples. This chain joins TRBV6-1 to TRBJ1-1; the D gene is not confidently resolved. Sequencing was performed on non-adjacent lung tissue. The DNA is TGTGCCAGCAGTGGAGGGATTTACACTGAAGCTTTCTTT. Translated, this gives CASSGGIYTEAFF.